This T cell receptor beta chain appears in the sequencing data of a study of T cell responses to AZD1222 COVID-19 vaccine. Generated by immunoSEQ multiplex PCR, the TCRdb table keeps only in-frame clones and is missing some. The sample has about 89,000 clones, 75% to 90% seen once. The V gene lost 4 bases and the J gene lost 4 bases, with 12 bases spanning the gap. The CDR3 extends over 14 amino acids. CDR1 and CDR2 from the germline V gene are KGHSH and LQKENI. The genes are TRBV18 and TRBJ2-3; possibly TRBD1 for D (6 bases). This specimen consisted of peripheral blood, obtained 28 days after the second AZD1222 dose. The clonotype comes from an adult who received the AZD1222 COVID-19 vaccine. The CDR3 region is CASSLPQGPDTQYF. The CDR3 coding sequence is TGTGCCAGCTCACTACCACAGGGTCCAGATACGCAGTATTTT.